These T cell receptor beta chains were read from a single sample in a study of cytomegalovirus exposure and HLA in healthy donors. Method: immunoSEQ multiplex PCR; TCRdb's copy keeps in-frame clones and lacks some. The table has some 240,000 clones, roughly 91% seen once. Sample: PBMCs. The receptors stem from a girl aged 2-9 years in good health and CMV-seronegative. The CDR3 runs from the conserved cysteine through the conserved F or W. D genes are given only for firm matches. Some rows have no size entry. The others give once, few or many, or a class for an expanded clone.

cdr3_aa: CSVRQSGNTIYF; cdr3_nt: TGCAGCGTACGACAGTCGGGAAACACCATATATTTT; d_call: .; j_call: TRBJ1-3; clone_size: .; v_call: TRBV29-1
cdr3_aa: CASSEVWGGTSNTGELFF; cdr3_nt: TGTGCCAGCAGTGAAGTCTGGGGGGGTACTTCGAACACCGGGGAGCTGTTTTTT; d_call: TRBD2; j_call: TRBJ2-2; clone_size: .; v_call: TRBV6-1
cdr3_aa: CASSPSAGVASPLHF; cdr3_nt: TGTGCCAGCAGTCCATCGGCAGGGGTTGCTTCACCCCTCCACTTT; d_call: .; j_call: TRBJ1-6; clone_size: .; v_call: TRBV28
cdr3_aa: CASTPGGETQYF; cdr3_nt: TGTGCCAGCACCCCGGGGGGGGAGACCCAGTACTTC; d_call: TRBD2; j_call: TRBJ2-5; clone_size: .; v_call: TRBV11-2
cdr3_aa: CASSVGLAGVGDTQYF; cdr3_nt: TGCGCCAGCAGCGTGGGACTAGCGGGAGTTGGAGATACGCAGTATTTT; d_call: TRBD2; j_call: TRBJ2-3; clone_size: .; v_call: TRBV5-1
cdr3_aa: CSADGYGEQYF; cdr3_nt: TGCAGTGCAGATGGTTACGGCGAGCAGTACTTC; d_call: .; j_call: TRBJ2-7; clone_size: .; v_call: TRBV20-1
cdr3_aa: CASSMGGNYGYTF; cdr3_nt: TGTGCCAGTAGTATGGGGGGGAACTATGGCTACACCTTC; d_call: .; j_call: TRBJ1-2; clone_size: .; v_call: TRBV19
cdr3_aa: CASRSMGTGYEQYF; cdr3_nt: TGTGCCAGCAGGAGCATGGGGACAGGATACGAGCAGTACTTC; d_call: TRBD1; j_call: TRBJ2-7; clone_size: .; v_call: TRBV6-1
cdr3_aa: CASSEGPGGGSYEQYF; cdr3_nt: TGTGCCAGCAGTGAAGGGCCGGGGGGAGGCTCCTACGAGCAGTACTTC; d_call: TRBD2; j_call: TRBJ2-7; clone_size: .; v_call: TRBV2
cdr3_aa: CASSSGQGNFNEQFF; cdr3_nt: TGTGCCAGCAGTTCGGGACAGGGAAATTTCAATGAGCAGTTCTTC; d_call: TRBD1; j_call: TRBJ2-1; clone_size: .; v_call: TRBV28
cdr3_aa: CASSQQPGLGANVLTF; cdr3_nt: TGCGCCAGCAGCCAACAACCGGGACTTGGGGCCAACGTCCTGACTTTC; d_call: .; j_call: TRBJ2-6; clone_size: once; v_call: TRBV4-1
cdr3_aa: CASSTRLLNTEAFF; cdr3_nt: TGTGCCAGCAGTACCAGGCTCCTGAACACTGAAGCTTTCTTT; d_call: .; j_call: TRBJ1-1; clone_size: .; v_call: TRBV27
cdr3_aa: CASGTATNEKLFF; cdr3_nt: TGTGCCAGCGGGACAGCAACAAATGAAAAACTGTTTTTT; d_call: TRBD1; j_call: TRBJ1-4; clone_size: .; v_call: TRBV2
cdr3_aa: CASSLATGAYEQYF; cdr3_nt: TGCGCCAGCAGCCTTGCGACAGGGGCCTACGAGCAGTACTTC; d_call: TRBD1; j_call: TRBJ2-7; clone_size: .; v_call: TRBV4-1
cdr3_aa: CASRPTSGDLYEQYF; cdr3_nt: TGTGCCAGCAGGCCCACTAGCGGGGACCTGTACGAGCAGTACTTC; d_call: TRBD2; j_call: TRBJ2-7; clone_size: .; v_call: TRBV27
cdr3_aa: CASSWDSPYNSPLHF; cdr3_nt: TGTGCCAGCAGTTGGGACAGTCCTTATAATTCACCCCTCCACTTT; d_call: TRBD1; j_call: TRBJ1-6; clone_size: .; v_call: TRBV11-2
cdr3_aa: CAWSGGGDTEAFF; cdr3_nt: TGTGCCTGGAGTGGAGGGGGGGACACTGAAGCTTTCTTT; d_call: .; j_call: TRBJ1-1; clone_size: once; v_call: TRBV30
cdr3_aa: CASSPLVAGVFSGNTIYF; cdr3_nt: TGTGCCAGCTCACCACTAGTGGCGGGGGTCTTCTCTGGAAACACCATATATTTT; d_call: .; j_call: TRBJ1-3; clone_size: .; v_call: TRBV18
cdr3_aa: CASSSPPQYEQYF; cdr3_nt: TGTGCCAGCAGCTCCCCTCCCCAGTACGAGCAGTACTTC; d_call: .; j_call: TRBJ2-7; clone_size: .; v_call: TRBV7-2
cdr3_aa: CASSMKTGRVGYTF; cdr3_nt: TGTGCCAGTAGTATGAAGACAGGGCGGGTGGGCTACACCTTC; d_call: TRBD1; j_call: TRBJ1-2; clone_size: .; v_call: TRBV19
cdr3_aa: CASSDPGTGSYEQYF; cdr3_nt: TGCGCCAGCAGTGATCCCGGGACAGGGTCCTACGAGCAGTACTTC; d_call: TRBD1; j_call: TRBJ2-7; clone_size: .; v_call: TRBV10-1
cdr3_aa: CASSLDGGLVNTEAFF; cdr3_nt: TGCGCCAGCAGCTTGGATGGGGGCCTTGTGAACACTGAAGCTTTCTTT; d_call: .; j_call: TRBJ1-1; clone_size: .; v_call: TRBV5-1
cdr3_aa: CSVDREGNYGYTF; cdr3_nt: TGCAGCGTGGACAGGGAGGGCAACTATGGCTACACCTTC; d_call: TRBD1; j_call: TRBJ1-2; clone_size: .; v_call: TRBV29-1
cdr3_aa: CAWSVKGGPRPPQETQYF; cdr3_nt: TGTGCCTGGAGTGTAAAGGGAGGCCCCCGCCCCCCGCAAGAGACCCAGTACTTC; d_call: .; j_call: TRBJ2-5; clone_size: .; v_call: TRBV30
cdr3_aa: CASSPPRLASSYEQYF; cdr3_nt: TGTGCCAGCTCACCACCCCGACTAGCCAGCTCCTACGAGCAGTACTTC; d_call: TRBD2; j_call: TRBJ2-7; clone_size: .; v_call: TRBV18
cdr3_aa: CASERGLNTDTQYF; cdr3_nt: TGTGCCAGCGAGCGGGGGCTTAACACAGATACGCAGTATTTT; d_call: TRBD2; j_call: TRBJ2-3; clone_size: .; v_call: TRBV7-9
cdr3_aa: CAWSLLDRDNSPLHF; cdr3_nt: TGTGCCTGGAGCCTTTTGGACAGGGACAATTCACCCCTCCACTTT; d_call: TRBD1; j_call: TRBJ1-6; clone_size: .; v_call: TRBV30
cdr3_aa: CASSQALGLAGGQGTQYF; cdr3_nt: TGTGCCAGCAGCCAAGCCCTTGGACTAGCGGGGGGGCAAGGGACCCAGTACTTC; d_call: TRBD2; j_call: TRBJ2-5; clone_size: .; v_call: TRBV4-2
cdr3_aa: CASSHKSLAGGQEQFF; cdr3_nt: TGTGCCAGCAGCCACAAGTCCCTAGCGGGAGGTCAGGAGCAGTTCTTC; d_call: TRBD2; j_call: TRBJ2-1; clone_size: .; v_call: TRBV6-6
cdr3_aa: CASSLGLGEETQYF; cdr3_nt: TGTGCCAGCAGCTTGGGCTTAGGGGAAGAGACCCAGTACTTC; d_call: .; j_call: TRBJ2-5; clone_size: .; v_call: TRBV5-4
cdr3_aa: CASRFLTGTGGGLGGYTF; cdr3_nt: TGTGCCAGCAGATTCTTAACCGGGACAGGGGGCGGTTTAGGAGGCTACACCTTC; d_call: TRBD1; j_call: TRBJ1-2; clone_size: .; v_call: TRBV7-7
cdr3_aa: CASSVDSMAQHF; cdr3_nt: TGTGCCAGCAGTGTAGACAGTATGGCCCAGCATTTT; d_call: .; j_call: TRBJ1-5; clone_size: few; v_call: TRBV2